The sequence of this T cell receptor beta chain was determined in a study of T cells in Graves' hyperthyroidism and ophthalmopathy. The study's findings and limits: Most clonotypes expanded in the thyroid (above 0.001) were also present in blood.

Researchers amplified the TCR beta CDR3 regions from RNA transcripts. TCR CDR3 underwent first-round RT-PCR with the HTBI primer set. In TCRdb, the multiplex PCR reads were re-called with MiXCR into one record per CDR3 protein. The sample has more than 300,000 distinct CDR3 sequences, roughly 13% seen once. The CDR3 has 17 residues. Per the germline V gene, CDR1 is SSHAT and CDR2 is FNYEAQ (reference sequence). The patients, who ranged from 18 to 65 in age, presented with newly diagnosed hyperthyroidism lasting under 2 months. This clonotype has a handful of counts. Its target is unknown. At one end, the junction sequence differs from germline, possibly due to a read error.

The sequenced material came from blood. This chain links TRBV7-7 with TRBJ2-1; D ambiguous. This receptor was taken from a woman younger than 35 with Graves' hyperthyroidism. The CDR3 reads CASSLGHPSSSYNEQFF. The CDR3 DNA is TGTGCTAGCAGCTTGGGCCATCCCTCCAGCTCCTACAATGAGCAGTTCTTC.